Included here is one T cell receptor (beta chain) sequence, with context. The data derive from a study of PD-1 blockade in mismatch repair-deficient tumors. The table came from immunoSEQ multiplex PCR; TCRdb's copy has only in-frame clones and leaves some out. The sample comprises about 79,000 clones, 65% to 85% of which are singletons, and around 5.5% rests with the top ten. CDR1 and CDR2 from the germline V gene are SGHVS and FNYEAQ. Trimming cost V 1 base and J 6 bases, with 20 bases left between them. The CDR3 spans 17 residues. The genes are TRBV7-6 and TRBJ2-3; D might be TRBD1 (10 bases). The clonotype originates from an adult with mismatch repair-deficient cancer. Sequencing used peripheral blood, obtained 44 weeks after starting pembrolizumab. The CDR3: CASSLGVLAGQGDTQYF. The CDR3 DNA reads as TGTGCCAGCAGCTTAGGCGTCCTAGCGGGACAGGGGGATACGCAGTATTTT.